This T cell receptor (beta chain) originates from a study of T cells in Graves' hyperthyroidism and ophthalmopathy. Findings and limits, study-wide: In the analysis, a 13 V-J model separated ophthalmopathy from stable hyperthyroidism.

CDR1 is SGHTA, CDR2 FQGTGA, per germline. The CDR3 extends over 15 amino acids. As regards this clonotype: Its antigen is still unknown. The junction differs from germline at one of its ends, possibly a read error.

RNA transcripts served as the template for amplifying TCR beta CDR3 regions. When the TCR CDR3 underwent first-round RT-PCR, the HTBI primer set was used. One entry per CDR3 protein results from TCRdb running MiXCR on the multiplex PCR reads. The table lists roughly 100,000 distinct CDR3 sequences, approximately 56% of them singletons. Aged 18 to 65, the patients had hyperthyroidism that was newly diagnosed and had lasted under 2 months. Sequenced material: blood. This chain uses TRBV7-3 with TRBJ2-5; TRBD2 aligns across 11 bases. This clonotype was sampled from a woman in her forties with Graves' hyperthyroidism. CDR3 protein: CASSPGTSGQETQYF. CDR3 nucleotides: TGCGCCAGCAGCCCAGGGACTAGCGGCCAAGAGACCCAGTACTTC.